The 14 T cell receptor beta chains given below trace back to one sample, sequenced in a study of T cell responses to AZD1222 COVID-19 vaccine. The data were produced by immunoSEQ multiplex PCR, yet TCRdb's version contains in-frame clones alone and is incomplete. In the table there are about 110,000 clones, 88% of which are singletons. The sequencing here drew on peripheral blood, taken on day 0 of MenACWY control vaccination. The receptors were gathered from an adult in good health.

V usage is TRBV10-3 and J usage is TRBJ1-5; D is unclear. CDR1 and CDR2 from the germline V gene are ENHRY and SYGVKD. The CDR3 runs 15 residues. V dropped 6 bases and J dropped 6 bases, with 18 bases sitting between them. The CDR3 here is CAISDGRQIGQPQHF. DNA for the CDR3: TGTGCCATCAGCGATGGGCGTCAGATAGGTCAGCCCCAGCATTTT.

The V call is TRBV5-1, the J call TRBJ2-1; D gene ambiguous. Trimming cost V 5 bases and J 6 bases, with 15 bases left between them. CDR1 and CDR2 (germline): SGHRS, YFSETQ. CDR3 length: 14 residues. The CDR3 protein is CASRENSLTNEQFF. CDR3 DNA sequence: TGCGCCAGCAGGGAAAATAGTCTGACCAATGAGCAGTTCTTC.

The genes are TRBV2 and TRBJ2-1, with D perhaps TRBD2 (5 bases). This CDR3 comprises 12 residues. Between the trimmed V and J ends, which lost 6 bases and 5 bases, there was a span of 8 bases. CDR1 is SNHLY and CDR2 is FYNNEI in the germline V gene. The CDR3 sequence: CASRRVDNEQFF. The CDR3, as DNA: TGTGCCAGCAGGAGGGTGGACAATGAGCAGTTCTTC.

J is TRBJ2-1 and V is TRBV6-5; maybe TRBD2 (6 bases). Germline CDR1 MNHEY, CDR2 SVGAGI. CDR3 length equals 15 residues. V gave up 6 bases and J gave up 3 bases, with 15 bases separating them. The CDR3 region is CASSFGGPFYNEQFF. CDR3 sequence (DNA): TGTGCCAGCAGCTTCGGAGGGCCTTTCTACAATGAGCAGTTCTTC.

This chain uses TRBV4-1 with TRBJ1-1; D possibly corresponds to TRBD1 (5 bases). The CDR3 runs 13 residues. In germline, CDR1 is MGHRA, CDR2 YSYEKL. The V gene lost 4 bases and the J gene lost 6 bases, with 12 bases spanning the gap. The CDR3 nucleotides read TGCGCCAGCAGCCTAGCAGGGAGGGCTGAAGCTTTCTTT. Its protein product is CASSLAGRAEAFF.

Only one count was recorded for this clone. V gene TRBV7-3 combines with J gene TRBJ2-7; no clear D. The CDR3 has 16 residues. V lost 2 bases and J lost 2, with 16 bases in between. Germline V gene lookup returns CDR1 SGHTA and CDR2 FQGTGA. DNA for the CDR3: TGTGCCAGCAGCTTAGGTCCGGCAGGAGAGACCTACGAGCAGTACTTC. Protein product: CASSLGPAGETYEQYF. The variable domain in full, completed from reference TRBV7-3 and TRBJ2-7, reads GAGVSQTPSNKVTEKGKYVELRCDPISGHTALYWYRQSLGQGPEFLIYFQGTGAADDSGLPNDRFFAVRPEGSVSTLKIQRTERGDSAVYLCASSLGPAGETYEQYFGPGTRLTVT.

This clone occurred once. The chain couples TRBV7-2 to TRBJ2-1; tentatively, D is TRBD1 (6 bases). With 1 base removed from V and 2 bases from J, the gap between germline ends came to 12 bases. Germline-derived CDR1 and CDR2 are SGHTA and FQGNSA. The CDR3 consists of 16 residues. The CDR3 is CASSLVLGAAYNEQFF. CDR3 nucleotide sequence: TGTGCCAGCAGCTTAGTTTTGGGGGCGGCCTACAATGAGCAGTTCTTC.

This rearrangement joins TRBV3-1 (or the pseudogene TRBV3-2) to TRBJ2-3, with D maybe TRBD2 (6 bases). Germline V gene data show CDR1 as LGHDT and CDR2 as YNNKEL (reference sequence). Trimming removed 0 bases at V and 2 bases at J, with 12 bases between. The CDR3 is made up of 16 amino acids. The CDR3 loop reads CASSQEAGFYTDTQYF. In nucleotides, the CDR3 is TGTGCCAGCAGCCAAGAAGCGGGCTTCTACACAGATACGCAGTATTTT.

This chain connects TRBV28 to TRBJ1-5, with unresolved D. The CDR3 runs to 15 residues. The ends were cut back, 3 bases at V and 4 bases at J, with 13 bases in the middle. The germline V gene encodes CDR1 MDHEN and CDR2 SYDVKM. The CDR3 spells CASSFTGNPNQPQHF. The CDR3 DNA follows: TGTGCCAGCAGTTTTACGGGAAACCCTAATCAGCCCCAGCATTTT. Based on the CDR3 plus reference TRBV28 and TRBJ1-5, the full variable domain is DVKVTQSSRYLVKRTGEKVFLECVQDMDHENMFWYRQDPGLGLRLIYFSYDVKMKEKGDIPEGYSVSREKKERFSLILESASTNQTSMYLCASSFTGNPNQPQHFGDGTRLSIL.

The chain uses TRBV7-2 and TRBJ1-2, with TRBD1 as a possible D gene (5 bases). Trimming removed 1 base from V and 5 bases from J, with 11 bases in between. The CDR3 loop spans 14 amino acids. CDR1 is SGHTA and CDR2 is FQGNSA in the germline V gene. The CDR3 DNA reads TGTGCCAGCAGCTTAGAGGCAGGGTCATATGGCTACACCTTC. Translated: CASSLEAGSYGYTF.

The rearrangement uses TRBV11-2 and TRBJ1-1; unclear D gene. The CDR3 has 13 residues. Germline CDR1 is SGHAT and CDR2 is FQNNGV. Trimming took off 1 base at V and 11 bases at J, with 14 bases between the two ends. CDR3 bases: TGTGCCAGCAGCTTAGGGCAGGTCCGTTCGGCTTTCTTT. Its protein product is CASSLGQVRSAFF.

This chain links TRBV28 with TRBJ2-7; 10 positions match TRBD2. The CDR3 consists of 18 residues. Germline V lookup: CDR1 MDHEN, CDR2 SYDVKM. The J segment lost 2 bases and the V segment lost 5 bases, leaving 15 bases of the junction unmatched. CDR3 amino acids: CASSTPRLAGARAYEQYF. The CDR3 bases are TGTGCCAGCAGTACCCCCCGGCTAGCGGGAGCGAGAGCCTACGAGCAGTACTTC.

The chain links TRBV6-5 to TRBJ2-1; D not resolved. The CDR3 sequence is 11 residues long. Trimming left V 4 bases short and J 10 bases short, with 8 bases between. The germline gives CDR1 MNHEY, CDR2 SVGAGI. CDR3 sequence: CASSWSREQFF. Written as DNA, the CDR3 is TGTGCCAGCAGTTGGAGTAGGGAGCAGTTCTTC.

This clone was detected once. This chain connects TRBV6-1 to TRBJ1-4; TRBD1 matches at 9 bases. Trimming at V came to 4 bases and at J to 4 bases, leaving 7 bases not matched to a gene. The CDR3 runs 16 residues. Germline lookup yields CDR1 MNHNS and CDR2 SASEGT. The CDR3 protein is CASSGQTGGDNEKLFF. The CDR3, as DNA: TGTGCCAGCAGTGGGCAGACAGGGGGTGATAATGAAAAACTGTTTTTT.